This T cell receptor (beta chain) comes out of a study of cytomegalovirus exposure and HLA in healthy donors. Looking at the study overall: T cells numbering some 170 million yielded 95 million to 140 million unique TCR beta sequences in an earlier analysis.

The donors comprised healthy bone marrow donors. Concerning this clone: Its antigen is still unknown.

The PCR had 60 Vbeta and 13 Jbeta primers. Clones were sequenced by immunoSEQ multiplex PCR, and TCRdb holds only the in-frame ones, with some missing. The sample holds approximately 100,000 clones, 76% seen once. The CDR3 is made up of 12 amino acids. CDR1 SGDLS and CDR2 YYNGEE come from the germline V gene. Trimming took 0 bases from V and 5 from J, leaving 5 bases between them. Study-level points and caveats: In a later analysis, V- and J-gene trimming of beta chains associated with a DCLRE1C missense variant, replicated independently. Three chains linked to CMV were shown in vitro to be specific for CMV antigens.

This sequence was found in a woman in her forties or fifties in good health and CMV-seropositive. Sequenced: PBMCs. The rearrangement links TRBV9 to TRBJ2-5, with a tentative D call TRBD2 (5 bases). In DNA, the CDR3 is TGTGCCAGCAGCGTAGGAGGGGAGACCCAGTACTTC. Protein: CASSVGGETQYF.